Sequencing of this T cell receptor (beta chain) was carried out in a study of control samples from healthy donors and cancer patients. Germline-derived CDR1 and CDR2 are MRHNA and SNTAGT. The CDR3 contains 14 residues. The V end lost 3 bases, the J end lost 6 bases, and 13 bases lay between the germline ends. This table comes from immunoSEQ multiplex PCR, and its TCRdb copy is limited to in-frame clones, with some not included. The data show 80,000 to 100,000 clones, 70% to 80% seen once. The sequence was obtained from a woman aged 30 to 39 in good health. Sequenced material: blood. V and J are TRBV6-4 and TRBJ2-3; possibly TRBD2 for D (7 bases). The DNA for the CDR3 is TGTGCCAGCAGTGAAGACGGGGGGCGGGATACGCAGTATTTT. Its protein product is CASSEDGGRDTQYF.